The 26 T cell receptor beta chains presented below share a single source sample, sequenced in a study of cytomegalovirus exposure and HLA in healthy donors. Primers included in the PCR were 60 Vbeta and 13 Jbeta primers. This table comes from immunoSEQ multiplex PCR, and its TCRdb copy is limited to in-frame clones, with some not included. The sample records roughly 250,000 clones, 80% being singletons. Sequenced input: PBMCs. Source of these receptors: a girl aged 2-15 years in good health and CMV-seronegative.

The rearrangement joins TRBV9 to TRBJ2-2; D is unresolved. This CDR3 is 13 amino acids long. Germline V CDR1 and CDR2: SGDLS, YYNGEE. V gave up 7 bases and J gave up 3 bases, with 10 bases separating them. DNA of the CDR3: TGTGCCAGCGGTTTCGGGTACACCGGGGAGCTGTTTTTT. Translating it yields CASGFGYTGELFF.

This chain links TRBV6-5 with TRBJ2-3, with TRBD2 as a possible D gene (5 bases). The V end was cut by 6 bases, the J end by 2 bases, with 9 bases between. From germline, CDR1 is MNHEY and CDR2 SVGAGI. This CDR3 region has 13 residues. The CDR3 region is CASRQAATDTQYF. Written as DNA, the CDR3 is TGTGCCAGCAGACAAGCGGCCACAGATACGCAGTATTTT.

This clone is a singleton in its sample. J is TRBJ1-2 and V is TRBV28, with D perhaps TRBD1 (6 bases). The germline CDR1 and CDR2 sequences are MDHEN and SYDVKM. This CDR3 has 15 amino acids. The V end was cut by 2 bases, the J end by 0 bases, with 10 bases between. For the CDR3, the DNA is TGTGCCAGCAGTTTAGGGGGGGCTCCTAACTATGGCTACACCTTC. It translates to CASSLGGAPNYGYTF.

Only one count was recorded for this clone. This chain links TRBV13 with TRBJ1-2; D might be TRBD1 (6 bases). The V gene's germline CDR1 is PRHDT and CDR2 FYEKMQ (reference sequence). The CDR3 sequence is 15 residues long. V gave up 5 bases and J gave up 2 bases, with 15 bases separating them. In DNA form, the CDR3 reads TGTGCCAGCAGCCCCGGGACACCCGGCAACTATGGCTACACCTTC. Its protein product is CASSPGTPGNYGYTF.

The chain couples TRBV15 to TRBJ2-5; 8 positions match TRBD2. Germline trimming cut 5 bases from V and 9 bases from J; bases unmatched to any gene: 8. Germline CDR1 reads LNHNV; CDR2 reads YYDKDF (reference sequence). The CDR3 is made up of 13 amino acids. Here the CDR3 DNA reads TGTGCCACCAGCTCCCCGGGGGGGGCCTCCCAGTACTTC. Translated: CATSSPGGASQYF.

The gene calls are TRBV28 and TRBJ2-7; the D is unclear. The CDR3 runs to 10 residues. Germline CDR1 reads MDHEN; CDR2 reads SYDVKM. V lost 4 bases, J lost 6 bases, and 4 bases lay in between. The CDR3 reads CASSSGEQYF. In DNA, the CDR3 is TGTGCCAGCAGTTCGGGCGAGCAGTACTTC.

This chain connects TRBV7-9 to TRBJ2-3, with D possibly matching TRBD1 (6 bases). From germline, CDR1 is SEHNR and CDR2 FQNEAQ (reference sequence). The CDR3 is 14 residues long. The V end lost 4 bases, the J end lost 3 bases, and 11 bases lay between the germline ends. The CDR3 here is CASSSSDRTDTQYF. CDR3 DNA sequence: TGTGCCAGCAGCTCCTCGGACAGAACAGATACGCAGTATTTT.

The V and J genes are TRBV7-9 and TRBJ1-2; weak D call: TRBD1 (6 bases). The CDR3 extends over 18 amino acids. Germline assignment: CDR1 SEHNR and CDR2 FQNEAQ (reference sequence). The germline V and J ends were trimmed by 7 bases and 2 bases, with 26 bases remaining between them. The CDR3 sequence: CASNKGGKMNRENYGYTF. In nucleotides, the CDR3 is TGTGCCAGCAACAAGGGTGGGAAAATGAACAGGGAGAACTATGGCTACACCTTC.

V usage is TRBV7-2 and J usage is TRBJ1-2; 9 positions agree with TRBD1. The V and J ends lost 4 bases and 8 bases, in that order; junction bases with no gene match: 14. The CDR3 is made up of 16 amino acids. Germline V lookup: CDR1 SGHTA, CDR2 FQGNSA. In DNA form, the CDR3 reads TGTGCCAGCAGCTACAGCACCAACAACAGGGGGCACGGCTACACCTTC. Its translation: CASSYSTNNRGHGYTF.

The chain has TRBV19 and TRBJ2-5, with 9 bases fitting TRBD2. V lost 3 bases and J lost 5; bases outside the gene matches: 7. Germline CDR1 LNHDA, CDR2 SQIVND (reference sequence). The CDR3 is 15 residues long. The DNA of the CDR3 is TGTGCCAGTAGTATCGGCGGGGGGGCCGTTGAGACCCAGTACTTC. It translates to CASSIGGGAVETQYF. Variable domain in full (rest from reference TRBV19 and TRBJ2-5): DGGITQSPKYLFRKEGQNVTLSCEQNLNHDAMYWYRQDPGQGLRLIYYSQIVNDFQKGDIAEGYSVSREKKESFPLTVTSAQKNPTAFYLCASSIGGGAVETQYFGPGTRLLVL.

About this clone: This CDR3 fails to terminate in the conserved phenylalanine or tryptophan, so it likely reflects a read error. The DNA is omitted, as the CDR3 cannot be located on it reliably, and the CDR3 follows TCRdb's listing. The chain recombines TRBV2 with TRBJ2-7; TRBD1, as called in the table, went unchecked against the DNA. CDR1 SNHLY and CDR2 FYNNEI come from the germline V gene. Ends included, the CDR3 has 9 residues. The CDR3 sequence: CASGTALRL.

The chain's CDR3 is CASSYSGNEQFF. The CDR3 DNA is TGTGCCAGCAGCTATAGCGGCAATGAGCAGTTCTTC. This chain links TRBV4-2 with TRBJ2-1, with D possibly matching TRBD2 (6 bases). The CDR3 covers 12 residues. In germline, CDR1 is LGHNA, CDR2 YNFKEQ. Trimming left V 5 bases short and J 6 bases short, with 8 bases between.

The chain recombines TRBV5-6 with TRBJ1-6; 7 bases are shared with TRBD1. V gave up 5 bases and J gave up 7 bases; unmatched junction bases: 6. The CDR3 has 14 residues. Germline V lookup: CDR1 SGHDT, CDR2 YYEEEE. The CDR3 DNA reads as TGTGCCAGCAGTCCGGGACAGCTAAATTCACCCCTCCACTTT. Protein: CASSPGQLNSPLHF.

The chain is built from TRBV19 and TRBJ1-1, with 7 bases identical to TRBD1. This CDR3 has 13 residues. In germline, CDR1 is LNHDA, CDR2 SQIVND (reference sequence). Trimming at V came to 7 bases and at J to 3 bases, leaving 5 bases not matched to a gene. The CDR3, as DNA: TGTGCCAGTATTCCGACAGGGTACACTGAAGCTTTCTTT. Its protein product is CASIPTGYTEAFF.

V and J are TRBV19 and TRBJ2-1, with 15 bases matching TRBD2. The germline gives CDR1 LNHDA, CDR2 SQIVND (reference sequence). CDR3 length: 15 amino acids. V gave up 5 bases and J gave up 7 bases; unmatched junction bases: 3. The CDR3 region has the DNA TGTGCCAGTAGTCTTGGGACTAGCGGGAGGAATGAGCAGTTCTTC. This encodes CASSLGTSGRNEQFF.

The chain employs TRBV28 and TRBJ2-1, with 8 bases matching TRBD2. After removal of 4 bases from V and 8 bases from J, the junction contained 4 bases not matched to a gene. Germline V gives CDR1 MDHEN, CDR2 SYDVKM. This CDR3 spans 13 amino acids. The CDR3 region is CASSWAGGDEQFF. DNA of the CDR3: TGTGCCAGCAGTTGGGCGGGGGGAGATGAGCAGTTCTTC. Full variable domain (rest looked up from reference TRBV28 and TRBJ2-1): DVKVTQSSRYLVKRTGEKVFLECVQDMDHENMFWYRQDPGLGLRLIYFSYDVKMKEKGDIPEGYSVSREKKERFSLILESASTNQTSMYLCASSWAGGDEQFFGPGTRLTVL.

The V and J genes are TRBV4-1 and TRBJ2-7; 7 positions match TRBD1. Trimming removed 1 base from V and 0 bases from J; junction bases left unmatched: 9. Per the germline V gene, CDR1 is MGHRA and CDR2 is YSYEKL. This CDR3 is built from 17 residues. The CDR3 loop is CASSQASTGMGSYEQYF. As DNA, the CDR3 is TGCGCCAGCAGCCAAGCGTCGACAGGGATGGGCTCCTACGAGCAGTACTTC.

The gene calls are TRBV30 and TRBJ1-1; D gene ambiguous. V lost 1 base and J 4 bases, leaving 16 bases between the germline ends. Per germline, CDR1 GTSNPN and CDR2 SVGIG (reference sequence). The CDR3 is 15 residues long. This CDR3 is CAWSGPDFGSTEAFF. CDR3 sequence (DNA): TGTGCCTGGAGTGGGCCGGACTTCGGTAGCACTGAAGCTTTCTTT.

The V and J genes are TRBV7-3 and TRBJ1-2; D is possibly TRBD1 (6 bases). The V gene's germline CDR1 is SGHTA and CDR2 FQGTGA. There are 14 residues in the CDR3. V was trimmed by 2 bases and J by 3 bases, leaving 10 bases between them. The CDR3 coding sequence is TGTGCCAGCAGCTTACTCCCAGGGGACTATGGCTACACCTTC. This codes for CASSLLPGDYGYTF.

V is TRBV15 and J is TRBJ2-2; D perhaps matches TRBD2 (6 bases). Trimming took off 7 bases at V and 1 base at J, with 10 bases between the two ends. CDR3 length: 14 residues. CDR1 and CDR2 (germline): LNHNV, YYDKDF (reference sequence). CDR3 loop: CATTTSLNTGELFF. The CDR3 region has the DNA TGTGCCACCACTACTAGCCTGAACACCGGGGAGCTGTTTTTT. Supplemented by reference TRBV15 and TRBJ2-2, the full variable domain reads DAMVIQNPRYQVTQFGKPVTLSCSQTLNHNVMYWYQQKSSQAPKLLFHYYDKDFNNEADTPDNFQSRRPNTSFCFLDIRSPGLGDTAMYLCATTTSLNTGELFFGEGSRLTVL.

V gene TRBV7-9 combines with J gene TRBJ1-2; a possible D gene is TRBD1 (6 bases). The V gene lost 5 bases and the J gene lost 8 bases, with 12 bases spanning the gap. This CDR3 spans 12 amino acids. Germline values: CDR1 SEHNR, CDR2 FQNEAQ (reference sequence). The CDR3 protein is CASSQGQRGYTF. The CDR3 region has the DNA TGTGCCAGCAGCCAAGGACAGAGAGGCTACACCTTC.

The count of this clone is one. V gene TRBV6-1 combines with J gene TRBJ2-1; TRBD1 might be the D (5 bases). V was cut by 6 bases and J by 11 bases, with 11 bases left in between. Germline V gene sequence: CDR1 MNHNS, CDR2 SASEGT. CDR3 length: 11 residues. CDR3: CASSPDTKQFF. The DNA of the CDR3 is TGTGCCAGCAGCCCGGACACCAAGCAGTTCTTC.

This clone turned up a few times. The chain links TRBV10-3 to TRBJ1-1; D possibly corresponds to TRBD1 (6 bases). V shed 7 bases and J shed 1 base, with 10 bases lying between them. The germline CDR1 and CDR2 sequences are ENHRY and SYGVKD. This CDR3 is built from 13 residues. CDR3 sequence reads: CAITLTGNTEAFF. The CDR3 region has the DNA TGTGCCATCACCTTGACAGGGAACACTGAAGCTTTCTTT.

V is TRBV27 and J is TRBJ1-6; 7 bases map to TRBD1. Germline V gives CDR1 MNHEY, CDR2 SMNVEV (reference sequence). Trimming at V came to 7 bases and at J to 7 bases, leaving 10 bases not matched to a gene. The CDR3 length is 15 residues. CDR3 sequence reads: CASKGRGRQNSPLHF. As DNA, the CDR3 is TGTGCCAGCAAGGGCAGGGGGAGGCAGAATTCACCCCTCCACTTT.

The chain recombines TRBV27 with TRBJ1-2; D might be TRBD1 (6 bases). Between the trimmed V and J ends, which lost 7 bases and 7 bases, there was a span of 22 bases. CDR3 size: 15 residues. Germline-derived CDR1 and CDR2 are MNHEY and SMNVEV (reference sequence). CDR3 sequence reads: CASKVGGDSPRGYTF. In nucleotides, the CDR3 is TGTGCCAGCAAAGTTGGGGGCGATTCCCCCCGTGGCTACACCTTC.

This clone showed up just a few times. The chain has TRBV27 and TRBJ1-2; no clear D gene. The CDR3 sequence is 12 residues long. Trimming took 8 bases from V and 3 from J, leaving 10 bases between them. Germline CDR1 is MNHEY and CDR2 is SMNVEV (reference sequence). CDR3 sequence: CASGRPHYGYTF. The DNA for the CDR3 is TGTGCCAGCGGCCGTCCGCACTATGGCTACACCTTC.